These 29 T cell receptor beta chains were sequenced from one sample in a study of blood T cell repertoires in COVID-19. Clones were sequenced by immunoSEQ multiplex PCR, and TCRdb holds only the in-frame ones, with some missing. The sample has some 9,000 clones; more than 85% are singletons. The specimen sequenced was peripheral blood. The receptors were sampled from a woman aged 45-60 years with active COVID-19.

The rearrangement joins TRBV5-1 to TRBJ2-7, with a tentative D call TRBD2 (6 bases). The CDR3 covers 14 residues. Trimming stripped 0 bases from V and 0 bases from J, with 7 bases between. The germline gives CDR1 SGHRS, CDR2 YFSETQ. The CDR3 sequence: CASSLGGTSYEQYF. The CDR3 DNA reads as TGCGCCAGCAGCTTGGGCGGGACCTCCTACGAGCAGTACTTC.

The V and J genes are TRBV5-1 and TRBJ2-7; 9 bases fit TRBD2. The CDR3 contains 16 residues. The V segment lost 0 bases and the J segment 4 bases; nucleotides outside the gene matches: 8. Germline V CDR1 and CDR2: SGHRS, YFSETQ. CDR3 in DNA: TGCGCCAGCAGCTTGGATGGTGCGGGAGGGCCTTACGAGCAGTACTTC. This sequence encodes CASSLDGAGGPYEQYF. The complete variable domain, with remaining parts taken from reference TRBV5-1 and TRBJ2-7, reads KAGVTQTPRYLIKTRGQQVTLSCSPISGHRSVSWYQQTPGQGLQFLFEYFSETQRNKGNFPGRFSGRQFSNSRSEMNVSTLELGDSALYLCASSLDGAGGPYEQYFGPGTRLTVT.

The chain has TRBV29-1 and TRBJ1-1, with D uncertain. Germline V gene lookup returns CDR1 SQVTM and CDR2 ANQGSEA. Trimming pared 4 bases from V and 0 bases from J, leaving 6 bases between. The CDR3 is made up of 12 amino acids. CDR3 in DNA: TGCAGCGTTGTATCGGTGAACACTGAAGCTTTCTTT. Its translation: CSVVSVNTEAFF.

The V and J genes are TRBV6-5 and TRBJ1-2, with D perhaps matching TRBD1 (6 bases). This CDR3 is built from 13 residues. From germline, CDR1 is MNHEY and CDR2 SVGAGI. V was trimmed by 9 bases and J by 4 bases, leaving 15 bases between them. The CDR3 nucleotides read TGTGCCAGTGAAACAGGGTTGGGCTATGGCTACACCTTC. It translates to CASETGLGYGYTF.

The chain links TRBV27 to TRBJ1-1; D may be TRBD1 (5 bases). The CDR3 is 16 amino acids. Germline CDR1 is MNHEY and CDR2 is SMNVEV (reference sequence). Trimming took 5 bases from V and 1 from J, leaving 17 bases between them. The CDR3 is CASSPIGLGQNTEAFF. CDR3 coding DNA: TGTGCCAGCAGTCCTATCGGGCTGGGGCAGAACACTGAAGCTTTCTTT.

V and J are TRBV4-2 and TRBJ1-2, with a weak D call TRBD1 (5 bases). Trimming stripped 3 bases from V and 0 bases from J, with 11 bases between. The CDR3 length is 15 residues. Germline loops: CDR1 LGHNA, CDR2 YNFKEQ. The DNA of the CDR3 is TGTGCCAGCAGCCAGGCGGGGGGGACTAACTATGGCTACACCTTC. Its translation: CASSQAGGTNYGYTF.

This clone was seen a single time. This chain joins TRBV7-2 and TRBJ2-1; TRBD1 agrees at 10 bases. The CDR3 spans 14 residues. Germline V lookup: CDR1 SGHTA, CDR2 FQGNSA. After removal of 3 bases from V and 4 bases from J, the junction contained 0 bases not matched to a gene. CDR3 in DNA: TGTGCCAGCAGCTTGGGACAGGGGTACAATGAGCAGTTCTTC. It codes for CASSLGQGYNEQFF.

The rearrangement joins TRBV5-1 to TRBJ2-3, with 14 bases lining up with TRBD2. Germline V CDR1 and CDR2: SGHRS, YFSETQ. CDR3 length equals 16 residues. Trimming took 4 bases from V and 4 from J; bases not matched to a gene: 5. The CDR3 sequence: CASSQGLAGVSDTQYF. The CDR3 DNA is TGCGCCAGCAGCCAGGGACTAGCGGGAGTCTCAGATACGCAGTATTTT. The variable domain in full, with the rest retrieved from reference TRBV5-1 and TRBJ2-3, is KAGVTQTPRYLIKTRGQQVTLSCSPISGHRSVSWYQQTPGQGLQFLFEYFSETQRNKGNFPGRFSGRQFSNSRSEMNVSTLELGDSALYLCASSQGLAGVSDTQYFGPGTRLTVL.

The V gene is TRBV29-1, the J gene TRBJ2-5, with 7 bases lining up with TRBD2. The CDR3 sequence is 13 residues long. Germline-derived CDR1 and CDR2 are SQVTM and ANQGSEA. Germline trimming cut 7 bases from V and 5 bases from J; bases unmatched to any gene: 10. CDR3 bases: TGCAGCGCTTCCAAGACTAGCCGGGAGACCCAGTACTTC. Encoded protein: CSASKTSRETQYF.

The chain recombines TRBV19 with TRBJ2-1; D might be TRBD1 (5 bases). Trimming left V 5 bases short and J 12 bases short, with 17 bases between. CDR1 is LNHDA and CDR2 is SQIVND in the germline V gene (reference sequence). This CDR3 region has 13 residues. The CDR3 DNA reads as TGTGCCAGTAGTTTCCGACCCCAAGGGGCGCAGTTCTTC. Protein: CASSFRPQGAQFF.

CDR3: CASNVRREVYNEQFF. Written as DNA, the CDR3 is TGTGCCAGCAACGTGAGGCGGGAGGTCTACAATGAGCAGTTCTTC. The chain links TRBV11-2 to TRBJ2-1; 8 bases are a match to TRBD2. The CDR3 runs 15 residues. Germline V CDR1 and CDR2: SGHAT, FQNNGV. The V and J ends lost 7 bases and 3 bases, in that order; junction bases with no gene match: 8.

In this sample, this clone turned up once. V gene TRBV7-9 combines with J gene TRBJ1-2, with D possibly being TRBD1 (6 bases). The CDR3 sequence is 13 residues long. V dropped 10 bases and J dropped 4 bases, with 16 bases sitting between them. In germline, CDR1 is SEHNR, CDR2 FQNEAQ (reference sequence). CDR3: CATREGVGYGYTF. The CDR3 DNA is TGTGCCACCCGCGAGGGGGTAGGCTATGGCTACACCTTC.

The V call is TRBV3-1 (or the pseudogene TRBV3-2), the J call TRBJ2-1; 8 nucleotides agree with TRBD2. The germline CDR1 and CDR2 sequences are LGHDT and YNNKEL (reference sequence). CDR3 length equals 16 residues. With V trimmed by 4 bases and J by 0 bases, 5 bases remained unmatched. Here the CDR3 reads CASSPLSGGSYNEQFF. The CDR3 bases are TGTGCCAGCAGCCCCCTCAGCGGGGGCTCCTACAATGAGCAGTTCTTC.

The chain uses TRBV19 and TRBJ2-7, with 8 positions matching TRBD2. This CDR3 spans 18 amino acids. Per germline, CDR1 LNHDA and CDR2 SQIVND (reference sequence). J lost 1 base, V lost 3 bases, and 14 bases had no gene match. The CDR3 reads CASSIGRGVAGRSYEQYF. CDR3 DNA sequence: TGTGCCAGTAGTATTGGACGGGGTGTAGCGGGGCGATCCTACGAGCAGTACTTC.

V usage is TRBV7-2 and J usage is TRBJ2-5; unclear D gene. Per the germline V gene, CDR1 is SGHTA and CDR2 is FQGNSA. Trimming shortened V by 1 base and J by 5 bases, and 8 bases separated the two germline ends. The CDR3 is 13 residues long. DNA of the CDR3: TGTGCCAGCAGCTTAGGGCCCACGGAGACCCAGTACTTC. Translation gives CASSLGPTETQYF.

The rearrangement uses TRBV2 and TRBJ1-2; D may be TRBD1 (6 bases). CDR1 and CDR2 (germline): SNHLY, FYNNEI. The CDR3 sequence is 13 residues long. Between the trimmed V and J ends, which lost 3 bases and 6 bases, there was a span of 11 bases. CDR3 sequence: CASSDRGYNGYTF. In DNA form, the CDR3 reads TGTGCCAGCAGTGACAGGGGTTACAATGGCTACACCTTC. The full variable domain, with the rest looked up from reference TRBV2 and TRBJ1-2, is EPEVTQTPSHQVTQMGQEVILRCVPISNHLYFYWYRQILGQKVEFLVSFYNNEISEKSEIFDDQFSVERPDGSNFTLKIRSTKLEDSAMYFCASSDRGYNGYTFGSGTRLTVV.

J is TRBJ2-3 and V is TRBV10-3; D might be TRBD2 (5 bases). This CDR3 comprises 13 residues. Trimming took 6 bases from V and 2 from J, leaving 9 bases between them. CDR1 and CDR2 from the germline V gene are ENHRY and SYGVKD. The CDR3 bases are TGTGCCATCAGCCCGGGAAACACAGATACGCAGTATTTT. This sequence encodes CAISPGNTDTQYF.

This chain links TRBV3-1 (or the pseudogene TRBV3-2) with TRBJ2-1; TRBD2 aligns across 8 bases. The CDR3 is 19 residues long. The junction had 18 bases not matched to a gene; V was cut back by 5 bases and J by 3 bases. Per germline, CDR1 LGHDT and CDR2 YNNKEL (reference sequence). CDR3 nucleotide sequence: TGTGCCAGCAGCTCCCGGGGACTAGGTGCCGGGGGAGGCTACAATGAGCAGTTCTTC. Its translation: CASSSRGLGAGGGYNEQFF.

This chain connects TRBV6-5 to TRBJ2-7; a possible D gene is TRBD2 (5 bases). The ends were cut back, 5 bases at V and 2 bases at J, with 13 bases in the middle. The CDR3 extends over 14 amino acids. Germline V gene lookup returns CDR1 MNHEY and CDR2 SVGAGI. The CDR3 DNA is TGTGCCAGCAGTAGGAGGAGCACCCCCTACGAGCAGTACTTC. Its translation is CASSRRSTPYEQYF.

The chain couples TRBV5-6 to TRBJ2-6, with TRBD1 matching 9 bases. The CDR3 extends over 17 amino acids. Germline-derived CDR1 and CDR2 are SGHDT and YYEEEE. Unmatched junction bases numbered 6, after V lost 3 bases and J lost 2 bases. The CDR3, as DNA: TGTGCCAGCAGCTCGTACAGGGGGCCTCCTGGGGCCAACGTCCTGACTTTC. This codes for CASSSYRGPPGANVLTF.

This chain connects TRBV7-9 to TRBJ2-5; 11 positions agree with TRBD2. J was trimmed by 5 bases and V by 2 bases; bases with no gene match: 13. Germline assignment: CDR1 SEHNR and CDR2 FQNEAQ (reference sequence). The CDR3 covers 18 residues. DNA of the CDR3: TGTGCCAGCAGCTTACCCGTGAGACTAGCGGGAAGGCGGGAGACCCAGTACTTC. Amino acid sequence: CASSLPVRLAGRRETQYF.

This chain joins TRBV18 and TRBJ1-3, with 9 bases lining up with TRBD1. Germline V CDR1 and CDR2: KGHSH, LQKENI. Germline trimming cut 3 bases from V and 0 bases from J; bases unmatched to any gene: 6. The CDR3 runs 17 residues. The CDR3 is CASSPLQGASSGNTIYF. Written as DNA, the CDR3 is TGTGCCAGCTCACCGCTACAGGGGGCGAGCTCTGGAAACACCATATATTTT.

The chain uses TRBV2 and TRBJ1-4, with TRBD1 matching over 8 bases. The V gene's germline CDR1 is SNHLY and CDR2 FYNNEI. V lost 8 bases, J lost 8 bases, and 4 bases stayed unmatched. The CDR3 is made up of 12 amino acids. CDR3 sequence (DNA): TGTGCCAGCCGGGACAGGATCGAAAAACTGTTTTTT. As protein: CASRDRIEKLFF.

The J gene is TRBJ1-6, the V gene TRBV19, with D possibly matching TRBD1 (5 bases). CDR3 length: 16 amino acids. Germline CDR1 and CDR2: LNHDA and SQIVND (reference sequence). Trimming took off 8 bases at V and 7 bases at J, with 21 bases between the two ends. The CDR3 bases are TGTGCCAGTGCAAGGGGAGGGACGAGCAGCAATTCACCCCTCCACTTT. The encoded protein is CASARGGTSSNSPLHF.

This sequence joins TRBV6-5 and TRBJ2-1; D call uncertain. Trimming shortened V by 2 bases and J by 6 bases, and 8 bases separated the two germline ends. The CDR3 contains 13 residues. Germline CDR1 MNHEY, CDR2 SVGAGI. The DNA for the CDR3 is TGTGCCAGCAGTTACACTACGGGCAATGAGCAGTTCTTC. Residues: CASSYTTGNEQFF.

This clone was observed once. CDR3 DNA: TGTGCCAGCAGTTTCAACTACCGCAATGAGCAGTTCTTC. Residues: CASSFNYRNEQFF. The J gene is TRBJ2-1, the V gene TRBV28; D unclear. V dropped 3 bases and J dropped 6 bases, with 9 bases sitting between them. Germline lookup yields CDR1 MDHEN and CDR2 SYDVKM. The length of the CDR3 is 13 residues.

The J gene is TRBJ1-4, the V gene TRBV28; TRBD1 aligns across 7 bases. The germline CDR1 and CDR2 sequences are MDHEN and SYDVKM. V shed 4 bases and J 0 bases; nucleotides not matched to a gene: 5. The CDR3 extends over 16 amino acids. CDR3 DNA sequence: TGTGCCAGCAGTTGGGGACAGACTGCAACTAATGAAAAACTGTTTTTT. It encodes CASSWGQTATNEKLFF.

This chain connects TRBV5-1 to TRBJ2-3; TRBD2 agrees at 11 bases. Germline lookup yields CDR1 SGHRS and CDR2 YFSETQ. The length of the CDR3 is 14 residues. V was pared by 5 bases and J by 4 bases, with 3 bases of the junction left unmatched. The CDR3 region is CASSLAGGPDTQYF. The CDR3 region has the DNA TGCGCCAGCAGTCTAGCGGGAGGCCCAGATACGCAGTATTTT.

The chain is built from TRBV5-1 and TRBJ2-1; D is perhaps TRBD2 (5 bases). Germline CDR1 and CDR2: SGHRS and YFSETQ. V was shortened by 0 bases and J by 5 bases, with 12 bases between the two germline ends. The CDR3 length is 15 residues. CDR3 bases: TGCGCCAGCAGCTTGGCGGGGAGAGAGAACAATGAGCAGTTCTTC. Amino acids: CASSLAGRENNEQFF.